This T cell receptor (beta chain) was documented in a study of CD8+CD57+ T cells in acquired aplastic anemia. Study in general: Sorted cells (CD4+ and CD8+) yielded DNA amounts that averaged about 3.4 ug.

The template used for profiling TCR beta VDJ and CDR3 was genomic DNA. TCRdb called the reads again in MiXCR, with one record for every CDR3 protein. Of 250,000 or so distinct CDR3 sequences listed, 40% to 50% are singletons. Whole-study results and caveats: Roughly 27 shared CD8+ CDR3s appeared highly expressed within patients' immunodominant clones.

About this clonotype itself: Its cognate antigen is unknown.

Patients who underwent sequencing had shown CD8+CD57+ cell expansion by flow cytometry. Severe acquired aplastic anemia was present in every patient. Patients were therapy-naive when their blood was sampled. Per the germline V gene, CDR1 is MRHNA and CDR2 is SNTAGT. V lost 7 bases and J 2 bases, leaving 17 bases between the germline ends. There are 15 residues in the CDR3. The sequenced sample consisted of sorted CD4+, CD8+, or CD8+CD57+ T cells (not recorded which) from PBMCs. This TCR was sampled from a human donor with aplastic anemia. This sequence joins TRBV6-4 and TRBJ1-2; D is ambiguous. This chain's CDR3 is CASKEPGAANYGYTF. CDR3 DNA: TGTGCCAGCAAGGAACCGGGAGCGGCGAACTATGGCTACACCTTC.